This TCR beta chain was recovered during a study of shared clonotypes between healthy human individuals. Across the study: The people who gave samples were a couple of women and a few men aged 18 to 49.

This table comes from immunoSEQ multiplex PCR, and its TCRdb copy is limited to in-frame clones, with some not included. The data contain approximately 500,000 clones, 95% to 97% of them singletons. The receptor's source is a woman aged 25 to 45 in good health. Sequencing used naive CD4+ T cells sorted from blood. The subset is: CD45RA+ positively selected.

The CDR3 here is CASSPRIGMLGGYTF. The CDR3, as DNA: TGTGCCAGCAGTCCCCGAATAGGGATGTTGGGTGGCTACACCTTC. This chain connects TRBV6-5 to TRBJ1-2; the D is unclear. In germline, CDR1 is MNHEY, CDR2 SVGAGI. The ends were cut back, 5 bases at V and 7 bases at J, with 20 bases in the middle. The CDR3 has 15 amino acids.